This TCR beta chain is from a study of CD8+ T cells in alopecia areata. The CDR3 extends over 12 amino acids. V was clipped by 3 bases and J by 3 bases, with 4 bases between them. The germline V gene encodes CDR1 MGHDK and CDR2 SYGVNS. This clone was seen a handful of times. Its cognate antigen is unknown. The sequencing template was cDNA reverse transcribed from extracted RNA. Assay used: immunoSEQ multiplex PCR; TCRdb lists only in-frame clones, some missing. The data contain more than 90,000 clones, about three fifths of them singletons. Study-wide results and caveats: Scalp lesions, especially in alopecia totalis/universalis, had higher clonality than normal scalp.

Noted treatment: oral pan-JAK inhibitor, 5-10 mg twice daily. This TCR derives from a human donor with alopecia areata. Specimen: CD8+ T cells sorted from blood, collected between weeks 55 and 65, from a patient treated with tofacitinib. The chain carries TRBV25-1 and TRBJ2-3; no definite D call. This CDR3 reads CASSEGTDTQYF. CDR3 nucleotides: TGTGCCAGCAGTGAGGGGACAGATACGCAGTATTTT.